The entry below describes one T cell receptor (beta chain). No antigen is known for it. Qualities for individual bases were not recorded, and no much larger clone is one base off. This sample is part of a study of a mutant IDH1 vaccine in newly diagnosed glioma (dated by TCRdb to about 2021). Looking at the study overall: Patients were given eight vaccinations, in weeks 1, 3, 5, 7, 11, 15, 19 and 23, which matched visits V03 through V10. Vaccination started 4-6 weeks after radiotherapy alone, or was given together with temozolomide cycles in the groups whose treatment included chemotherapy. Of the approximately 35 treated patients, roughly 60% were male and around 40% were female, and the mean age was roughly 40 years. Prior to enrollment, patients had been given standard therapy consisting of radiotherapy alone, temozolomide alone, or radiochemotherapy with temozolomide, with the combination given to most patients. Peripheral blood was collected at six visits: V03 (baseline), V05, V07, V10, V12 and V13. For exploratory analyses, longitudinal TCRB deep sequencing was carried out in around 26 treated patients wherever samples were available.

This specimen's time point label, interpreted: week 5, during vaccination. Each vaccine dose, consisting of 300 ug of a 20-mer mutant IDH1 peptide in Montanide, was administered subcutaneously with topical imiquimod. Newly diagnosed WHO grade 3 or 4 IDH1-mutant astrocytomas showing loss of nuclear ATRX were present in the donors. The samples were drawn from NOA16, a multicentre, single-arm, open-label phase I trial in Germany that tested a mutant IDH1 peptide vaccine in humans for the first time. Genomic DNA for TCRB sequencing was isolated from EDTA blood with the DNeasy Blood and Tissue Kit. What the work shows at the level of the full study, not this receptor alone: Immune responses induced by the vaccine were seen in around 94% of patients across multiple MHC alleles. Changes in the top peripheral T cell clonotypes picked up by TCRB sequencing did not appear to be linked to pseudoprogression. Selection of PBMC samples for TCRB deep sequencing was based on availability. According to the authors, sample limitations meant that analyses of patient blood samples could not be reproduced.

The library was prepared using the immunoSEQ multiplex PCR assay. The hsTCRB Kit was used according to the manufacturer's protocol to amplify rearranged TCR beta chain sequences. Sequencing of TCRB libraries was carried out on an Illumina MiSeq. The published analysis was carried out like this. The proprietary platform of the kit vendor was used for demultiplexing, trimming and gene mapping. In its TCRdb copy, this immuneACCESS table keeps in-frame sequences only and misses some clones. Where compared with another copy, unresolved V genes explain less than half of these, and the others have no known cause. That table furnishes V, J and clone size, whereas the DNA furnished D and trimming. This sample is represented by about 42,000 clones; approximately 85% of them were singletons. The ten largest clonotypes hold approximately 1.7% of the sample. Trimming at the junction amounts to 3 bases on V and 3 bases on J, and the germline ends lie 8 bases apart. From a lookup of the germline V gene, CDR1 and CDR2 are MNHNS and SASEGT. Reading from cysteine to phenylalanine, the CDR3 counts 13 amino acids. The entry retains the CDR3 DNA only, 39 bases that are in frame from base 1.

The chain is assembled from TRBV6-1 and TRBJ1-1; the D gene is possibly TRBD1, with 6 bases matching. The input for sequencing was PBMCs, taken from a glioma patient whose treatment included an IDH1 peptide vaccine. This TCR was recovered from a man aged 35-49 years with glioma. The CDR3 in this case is CASSDNRDTEAFF. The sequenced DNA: TGTGCCAGCAGTGATAACAGGGACACTGAAGCTTTCTTT.